These 19 T cell receptor beta chains were all obtained from the same sample, sequenced in a study of vaccination and CD4 T cells after COVID-19. Stated treatment: approximately 9-day PBMC culture with coronavirus spike peptide pools or control peptides (ViraFEST assay). No antigens are known for them. Cultured CD4+ T cells had their DNA profiled by the Oncomine TCR Beta short-read assay. A single record per CDR3 protein comes from TCRdb applying MiXCR to the PCR reads. The table shows 20,000 to 25,000 distinct CDR3 sequences, with around half occurring only once. Specimen: CD4+ T cells from blood, cultured in vitro. The receptors stem from a human donor who had recovered from COVID-19.

Here the CDR3 reads CATSRGGDRPQHF. DNA for the CDR3: TGTGCCACCAGCAGAGGTGGGGACAGGCCCCAGCATTTT. The V and J genes are TRBV15 and TRBJ1-5; 7 bases map to TRBD1. Germline V gives CDR1 LNHNV, CDR2 YYDKDF (reference sequence). The CDR3 totals 13 residues. V lost 1 base to trimming and J lost 9 bases; unmatched junction nucleotides: 3.

The chain is built from TRBV5-1 and TRBJ2-1, with D tentatively TRBD2 (6 bases). The CDR3 contains 17 residues. CDR1 is SGHRS, CDR2 YFSETQ, per germline. Deletions cut 4 bases from V and 1 base from J, with 18 bases between. CDR3 in amino acids: CASSLQEGWGSYNEQFF. For the CDR3, the DNA is TGCGCCAGCAGCCTCCAGGAGGGATGGGGGTCCTACAATGAGCAGTTCTTC.

The chain is built from TRBV2 and TRBJ2-7, with 10 bases lining up with TRBD1. The V and J ends lost 8 bases and 3 bases, in that order; junction bases with no gene match: 1. From germline, CDR1 is SNHLY and CDR2 FYNNEI. The CDR3 extends over 12 amino acids. CDR3 nucleotide sequence: TGTGCCAGCCGGGACAGGGGCTACGAGCAGTACTTC. Encoded protein: CASRDRGYEQYF.

The CDR3 loop is CATRDRNNSPLHF. The CDR3 coding sequence is TGTGCCACCCGGGACAGGAATAATTCACCCCTCCACTTT. V and J are TRBV27 and TRBJ1-6; 8 bases are a match to TRBD1. With V trimmed by 10 bases and J by 5 bases, 4 bases remained unmatched. The CDR3 consists of 13 residues. From germline, CDR1 is MNHEY and CDR2 SMNVEV (reference sequence).

The chain has TRBV20-1 and TRBJ1-4; TRBD1 agrees at 7 bases. Germline assignment: CDR1 DFQATT and CDR2 SNEGSKA (reference sequence). V gave up 6 bases and J gave up 6 bases; unmatched junction bases: 16. CDR3 length equals 16 residues. CDR3 coding DNA: TGCAGTGCCAGTCGGGGGGCAGGGGGAAACGATGAAAAACTGTTTTTT. Translated: CSASRGAGGNDEKLFF.

V usage is TRBV5-1 and J usage is TRBJ1-1; the match to TRBD1 covers 9 bases. J was trimmed by 4 bases and V by 2 bases; bases with no gene match: 9. CDR1 and CDR2 (germline): SGHRS, YFSETQ. This CDR3 has 16 residues. The CDR3 loop is CASSLDGATGGTEAFF. The CDR3 DNA follows: TGCGCCAGCAGCTTAGATGGGGCGACAGGGGGCACTGAAGCTTTCTTT. Based on the CDR3 plus reference TRBV5-1 and TRBJ1-1, the full variable domain is KAGVTQTPRYLIKTRGQQVTLSCSPISGHRSVSWYQQTPGQGLQFLFEYFSETQRNKGNFPGRFSGRQFSNSRSEMNVSTLELGDSALYLCASSLDGATGGTEAFFGQGTRLTVV.

V usage is TRBV5-4 and J usage is TRBJ2-5; 10 nucleotides line up with TRBD2. The CDR3 sequence is 15 residues long. The germline V gene has CDR1 SGHNT and CDR2 YYREEE (reference sequence). V lost 4 bases, J lost 5 bases, and 8 bases stayed unmatched. The CDR3 reads CASSPGLAVGETQYF. CDR3 sequence (DNA): TGTGCCAGCAGCCCCGGACTAGCGGTTGGCGAGACCCAGTACTTC. Using reference TRBV5-4 and TRBJ2-5 for the parts outside the CDR3, the full variable domain is ETGVTQSPTHLIKTRGQQVTLRCSSQSGHNTVSWYQQALGQGPQFIFQYYREEENGRGNFPPRFSGLQFPNYSSELNVNALELDDSALYLCASSPGLAVGETQYFGPGTRLLVL.

V is TRBV7-8 and J is TRBJ1-5; D not resolved. Germline CDR1 reads SGHVS; CDR2 reads FQNEAQ. The CDR3 covers 14 residues. V was clipped by 1 base and J by 0 bases, with 4 bases between them. CDR3 amino acids: CASSLGLSNQPQHF. The DNA of the CDR3 is TGTGCCAGCAGCTTAGGACTTAGCAATCAGCCCCAGCATTTT.

The J gene is TRBJ1-4, the V gene TRBV5-8; D unclear. Germline assignment: CDR1 SGHTS and CDR2 YDEGEE. The V gene lost 3 bases and the J gene lost 8 bases, with 23 bases spanning the gap. The CDR3 runs 17 residues. CDR3 bases: TGTGCCAGCAGCTATAGAGGGTCGCTATTTGGGAAGGAAAAACTGTTTTTT. It encodes CASSYRGSLFGKEKLFF.

This clonotype came up a few times. The V gene is TRBV27, the J gene TRBJ1-2; D remains ambiguous. The CDR3 has 16 residues. The V and J ends lost 3 bases and 0 bases respectively, with 14 bases between them. CDR1 MNHEY and CDR2 SMNVEV come from the germline V gene (reference sequence). The CDR3, as DNA: TGTGCCAGCAGTTTGTCATCTCCTTACACTAACTATGGCTACACCTTC. Translated: CASSLSSPYTNYGYTF.

This clonotype was seen a single time. CDR3 in DNA: TGTGCCAGCAGGACAGGGGGCACTGAAGCTTTCTTT. It yields the protein CASRTGGTEAFF. The chain combines TRBV6-1 with TRBJ1-1, with 9 bases lining up with TRBD1. V lost 6 bases, J lost 4 bases, and 0 bases stayed unmatched. In germline, CDR1 is MNHNS, CDR2 SASEGT. The CDR3 totals 12 residues.

This clonotype has just a few counts. The CDR3 here is CASSIDSYTEAFF. The CDR3 nucleotides are TGTGCCAGCAGCATTGACAGTTACACTGAAGCTTTCTTT. This chain joins TRBV11-2 and TRBJ1-1, with D perhaps matching TRBD1 (5 bases). The CDR3 contains 13 residues. CDR1 SGHAT and CDR2 FQNNGV come from the germline V gene. The V gene lost 5 bases and the J gene lost 3 bases, with 10 bases spanning the gap.

The chain uses TRBV20-1 and TRBJ2-1; maybe TRBD2 (6 bases). Germline V gene data show CDR1 as DFQATT and CDR2 as SNEGSKA (reference sequence). V gave up 3 bases and J gave up 3 bases, with 6 bases separating them. This CDR3 spans 12 amino acids. The CDR3 region is CSASGSYNEQFF. DNA for the CDR3: TGCAGTGCTAGCGGGAGCTACAATGAGCAGTTCTTC.

The chain joins TRBV19 to TRBJ1-5; D call uncertain. Trimming removed 5 bases at V and 6 bases at J, with 11 bases between. The CDR3 consists of 13 residues. Germline V gene sequence: CDR1 LNHDA, CDR2 SQIVND (reference sequence). CDR3 protein: CASSLTLGQPQHF. CDR3 bases: TGTGCCAGTAGTCTAACCCTTGGTCAGCCCCAGCATTTT.

This clonotype showed up just a few times. The V and J genes are TRBV7-9 and TRBJ1-6; weak D call: TRBD1 (6 bases). The CDR3 extends over 14 amino acids. Trimming cost V 4 bases and J 9 bases, with 13 bases left between them. Germline-derived CDR1 and CDR2 are SEHNR and FQNEAQ (reference sequence). CDR3 in amino acids: CASSSGQGGSPLHF. As DNA, the CDR3 is TGTGCCAGCAGCTCAGGCCAAGGGGGTTCACCCCTCCACTTT.

Only a few counts were recorded for this clonotype. The chain has TRBV18 and TRBJ2-1; 7 bases align to TRBD1. V gave up 3 bases and J gave up 6 bases; unmatched junction bases: 5. The germline V gene has CDR1 KGHSH and CDR2 LQKENI. The CDR3 consists of 14 residues. The CDR3 reads CASSPLTGVNEQFF. For the CDR3, the DNA is TGTGCCAGCTCACCGCTTACAGGGGTCAATGAGCAGTTCTTC.

This clonotype was seen a handful of times. CDR3 protein: CASSYSYKNTEAFF. CDR3 in DNA: TGTGCCAGCAGTTACTCGTACAAGAACACTGAAGCTTTCTTT. V gene TRBV6-2 or TRBV6-3 combines with J gene TRBJ1-1; D unclear. The V end lost 0 bases, the J end lost 1 base, and 6 bases lay between the germline ends. CDR3 length: 14 residues. Germline V gene lookup returns CDR1 MNHEY and CDR2 SVGEGT.

This clonotype was counted a few times. The chain links TRBV5-1 to TRBJ1-2; 8 bases match TRBD1. This CDR3 contains 17 residues. The germline CDR1 and CDR2 sequences are SGHRS and YFSETQ. V gave up 3 bases and J gave up 3 bases; unmatched junction bases: 13. The CDR3 is CASSSGERDRRYYGYTF. The CDR3 DNA is TGCGCCAGCAGCTCAGGGGAACGGGACAGGAGATACTATGGCTACACCTTC. Filled out from reference TRBV5-1 and TRBJ1-2, the complete variable domain reads KAGVTQTPRYLIKTRGQQVTLSCSPISGHRSVSWYQQTPGQGLQFLFEYFSETQRNKGNFPGRFSGRQFSNSRSEMNVSTLELGDSALYLCASSSGERDRRYYGYTFGSGTRLTVV.

The V and J genes are TRBV19 and TRBJ1-4; D unresolved. This CDR3 comprises 13 residues. Germline V lookup: CDR1 LNHDA, CDR2 SQIVND (reference sequence). The V and J ends lost 6 bases and 8 bases respectively, with 13 bases between them. In DNA form, the CDR3 reads TGTGCCAGTAGCCAGTTAGAAGGCGAAAAACTGTTTTTT. It encodes CASSQLEGEKLFF.